The present entry profiles one T cell receptor (beta chain) with its context. This entry comes from a study of T-cell reconstitution after alpha-beta-depleted transplantation in children. During its preparation, the TCRbeta library received unique molecular identifiers. Each CDR3 protein is one row after TCRdb ran MiXCR on the PCR reads. The sample lists about 260,000 distinct CDR3 sequences, around 7.5% occurring once. This CDR3 has 16 residues. Germline V gene sequence: CDR1 PRHDT, CDR2 FYEKMQ (reference sequence). V shed 5 bases and J shed 3 bases, with 18 bases lying between them. The sequence was collected from a male patient between 10 and 17 years old who had a stem cell transplant for acute lymphoblastic leukemia, so the T cells may come from the graft donor. The sequencing here drew on PBMCs, mostly from graft donor cells, taken 180 days after TCRalphabeta/CD19-depleted stem cell transplant. V is TRBV13 and J is TRBJ2-3, with a tentative D call TRBD2 (7 bases). CDR3: CASSPYGGGPTDTQYF. CDR3 sequence (DNA): TGTGCCAGCAGCCCGTATGGGGGGGGGCCGACAGATACGCAGTATTTT.